This T cell receptor (beta chain) was retrieved from a study of blood T cell repertoires in COVID-19. Only in-frame clones appear in the TCRdb table, and some are missing; sequencing was by immunoSEQ multiplex PCR. The sample includes over 85,000 clones, about 85% of them seen just once. CDR1 and CDR2 (germline): LNHNV, YYDKDF (reference sequence). The CDR3 totals 18 residues. V lost 0 bases to trimming and J lost 2 bases; unmatched junction nucleotides: 8. This sequence originates from a woman older than 75 with COVID-19, enrolled during active disease. The chain joins TRBV15 to TRBJ2-2, with 8 bases fitting TRBD2. Sequenced input: peripheral blood. CDR3 nucleotide sequence: TGTGCCACCAGCAGAGATACCGCGGGACTAGGAAACACCGGGGAGCTGTTTTTT. This sequence encodes CATSRDTAGLGNTGELFF.